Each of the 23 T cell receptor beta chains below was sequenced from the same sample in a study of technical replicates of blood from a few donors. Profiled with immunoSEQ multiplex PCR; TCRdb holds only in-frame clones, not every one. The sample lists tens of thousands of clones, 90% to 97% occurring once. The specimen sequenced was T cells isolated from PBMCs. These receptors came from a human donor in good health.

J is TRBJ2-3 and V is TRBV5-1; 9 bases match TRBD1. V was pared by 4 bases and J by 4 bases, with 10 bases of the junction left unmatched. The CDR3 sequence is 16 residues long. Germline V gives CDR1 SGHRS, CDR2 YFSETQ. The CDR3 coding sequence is TGCGCCAGCAGCCCGGCCGGGACAGGGTCGGCAGATACGCAGTATTTT. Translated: CASSPAGTGSADTQYF.

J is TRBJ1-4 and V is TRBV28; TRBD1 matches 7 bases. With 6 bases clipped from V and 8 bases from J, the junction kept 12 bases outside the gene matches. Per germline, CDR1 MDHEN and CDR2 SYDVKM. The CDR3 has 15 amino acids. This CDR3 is CASSPEQGFREKLFF. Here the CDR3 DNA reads TGTGCCAGCAGCCCGGAACAGGGGTTTAGGGAAAAACTGTTTTTT.

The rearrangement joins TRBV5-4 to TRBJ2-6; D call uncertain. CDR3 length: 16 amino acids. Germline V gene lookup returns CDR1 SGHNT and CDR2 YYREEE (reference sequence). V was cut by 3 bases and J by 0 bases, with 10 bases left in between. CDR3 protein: CASSSSFRSGANVLTF. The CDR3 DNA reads TGTGCCAGCAGCTCCTCGTTCCGCTCTGGGGCCAACGTCCTGACTTTC.

For the CDR3, the DNA is TGTGCCACCAGGCCGACAGGGAGCTCCTACGAGCAGTACTTC. Its protein product is CATRPTGSSYEQYF. This rearrangement joins TRBV15 to TRBJ2-7, with 7 bases fitting TRBD1. Germline-derived CDR1 and CDR2 are LNHNV and YYDKDF (reference sequence). CDR3 length: 14 amino acids. V dropped 6 bases and J dropped 0; count of bases not matched to a gene: 5.

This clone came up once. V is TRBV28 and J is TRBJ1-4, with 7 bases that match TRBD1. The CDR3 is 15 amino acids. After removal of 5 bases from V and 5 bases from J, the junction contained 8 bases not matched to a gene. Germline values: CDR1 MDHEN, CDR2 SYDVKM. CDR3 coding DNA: TGTGCCAGCAGTCCCAGGGACAGAGCAAATGAAAAACTGTTTTTT. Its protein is CASSPRDRANEKLFF.

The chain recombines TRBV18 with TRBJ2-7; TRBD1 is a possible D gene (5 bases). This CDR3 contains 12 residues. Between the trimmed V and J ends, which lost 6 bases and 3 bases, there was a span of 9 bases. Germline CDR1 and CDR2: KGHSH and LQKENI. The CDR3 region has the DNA TGTGCCAGCTCTCAGACAGACTACGAGCAGTACTTC. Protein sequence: CASSQTDYEQYF.

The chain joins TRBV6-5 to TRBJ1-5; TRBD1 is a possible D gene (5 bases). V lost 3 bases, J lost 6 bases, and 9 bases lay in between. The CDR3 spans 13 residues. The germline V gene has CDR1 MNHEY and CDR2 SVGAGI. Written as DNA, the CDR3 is TGTGCCAGCAGTTATGGGGGGGGTCAGCCCCAGCATTTT. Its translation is CASSYGGGQPQHF.

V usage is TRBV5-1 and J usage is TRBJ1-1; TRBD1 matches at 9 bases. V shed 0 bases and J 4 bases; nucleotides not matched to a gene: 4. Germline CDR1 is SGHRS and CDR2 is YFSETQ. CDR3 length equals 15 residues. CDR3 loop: CASSLGTGDFTEAFF. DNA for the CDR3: TGCGCCAGCAGCTTGGGGACAGGGGATTTCACTGAAGCTTTCTTT.

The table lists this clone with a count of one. The CDR3 spells CASSYRDSGDEQFF. The CDR3 region has the DNA TGTGCCAGCAGCTATCGGGACTCAGGTGATGAGCAGTTCTTC. The chain recombines TRBV13 with TRBJ2-1, with D possibly TRBD2 on 6 matching bases. The CDR3 runs to 14 residues. Deletions cut 4 bases from V and 8 bases from J, with 15 bases between. In germline, CDR1 is PRHDT, CDR2 FYEKMQ (reference sequence). The complete variable domain, with remaining parts taken from reference TRBV13 and TRBJ2-1, reads AAGVIQSPRHLIKEKRETATLKCYPIPRHDTVYWYQQGPGQDPQFLISFYEKMQSDKGSIPDRFSAQQFSDYHSELNMSSLELGDSALYFCASSYRDSGDEQFFGPGTRLTVL.

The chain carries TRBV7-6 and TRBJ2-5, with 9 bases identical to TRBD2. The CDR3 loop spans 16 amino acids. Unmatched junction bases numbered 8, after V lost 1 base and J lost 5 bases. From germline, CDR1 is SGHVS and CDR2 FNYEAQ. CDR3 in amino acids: CASSLGGGLARETQYF. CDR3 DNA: TGTGCCAGCAGCTTAGGAGGTGGACTAGCGCGTGAGACCCAGTACTTC.

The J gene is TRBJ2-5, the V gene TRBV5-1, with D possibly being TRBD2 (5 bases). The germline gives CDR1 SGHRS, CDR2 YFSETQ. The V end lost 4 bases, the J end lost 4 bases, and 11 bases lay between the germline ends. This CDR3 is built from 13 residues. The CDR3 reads CASSPGFGETQYF. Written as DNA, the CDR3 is TGCGCCAGCAGCCCGGGGTTTGGAGAGACCCAGTACTTC.

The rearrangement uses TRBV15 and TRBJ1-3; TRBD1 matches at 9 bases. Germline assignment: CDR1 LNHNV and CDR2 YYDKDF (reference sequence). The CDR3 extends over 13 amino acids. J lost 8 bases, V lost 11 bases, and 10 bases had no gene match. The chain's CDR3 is CASRGQGRDTIYF. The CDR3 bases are TGTGCCTCCCGGGGACAGGGTCGGGACACCATATATTTT.

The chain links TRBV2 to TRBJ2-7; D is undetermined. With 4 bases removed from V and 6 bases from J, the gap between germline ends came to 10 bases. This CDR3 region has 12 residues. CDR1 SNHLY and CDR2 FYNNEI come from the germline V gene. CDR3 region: CASSGIGGEQYF. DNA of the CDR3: TGTGCCAGCAGTGGTATCGGTGGCGAGCAGTACTTC.

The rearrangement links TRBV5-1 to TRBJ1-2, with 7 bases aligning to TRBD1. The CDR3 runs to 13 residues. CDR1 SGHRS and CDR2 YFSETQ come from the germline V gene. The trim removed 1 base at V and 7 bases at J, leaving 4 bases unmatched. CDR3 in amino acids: CASSLTGDGGYTF. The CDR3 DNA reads TGCGCCAGCAGCTTGACAGGGGATGGTGGCTACACCTTC.

CDR3 sequence (DNA): TGTGCCAGCAGCTTGTTGGACCGGGGCTATGGCTACACCTTC. Protein sequence: CASSLLDRGYGYTF. V gene TRBV5-8 combines with J gene TRBJ1-2, with no clear D. The CDR3 consists of 14 residues. The germline gives CDR1 SGHTS, CDR2 YDEGEE. Between the trimmed V and J ends, which lost 1 base and 4 bases, there was a span of 11 bases.

The CDR3 bases are TGTGCCAGCAGCTTAGGGGGGGCCATTAATGGCTACACCTTC. It specifies CASSLGGAINGYTF. The V call is TRBV13, the J call TRBJ1-2, with a tentative D call TRBD1 (6 bases). Looked up from germline, CDR1 is PRHDT and CDR2 is FYEKMQ (reference sequence). This CDR3 has 14 amino acids. Trimming removed 0 bases at V and 6 bases at J, with 11 bases between.

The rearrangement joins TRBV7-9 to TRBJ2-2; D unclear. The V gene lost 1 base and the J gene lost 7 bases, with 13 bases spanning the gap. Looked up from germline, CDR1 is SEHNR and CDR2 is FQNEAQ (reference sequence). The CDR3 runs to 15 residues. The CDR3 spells CASSLDIFVSGELFF. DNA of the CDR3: TGTGCCAGCAGCTTAGACATCTTCGTCAGCGGGGAGCTGTTTTTT. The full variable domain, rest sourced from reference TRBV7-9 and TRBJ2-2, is DTGVSQNPRHKITKRGQNVTFRCDPISEHNRLYWYRQTLGQGPEFLTYFQNEAQLEKSRLLSDRFSAERPKGSFSTLEIQRTEQGDSAMYLCASSLDIFVSGELFFGEGSRLTVL.

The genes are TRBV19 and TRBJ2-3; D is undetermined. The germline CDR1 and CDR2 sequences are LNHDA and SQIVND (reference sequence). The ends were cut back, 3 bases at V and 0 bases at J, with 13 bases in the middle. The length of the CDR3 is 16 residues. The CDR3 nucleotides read TGTGCCAGTAGTATCGGGTCTCTAAGTAGCACAGATACGCAGTATTTT. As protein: CASSIGSLSSTDTQYF.

The CDR3 sequence is CASSPTGTSGGAGTDTQYF. The CDR3 bases are TGTGCCAGCAGCCCCACCGGGACTAGCGGGGGGGCTGGCACAGATACGCAGTATTTT. The V call is TRBV11-2, the J call TRBJ2-3; 16 nucleotides line up with TRBD2. V gave up 5 bases and J gave up 1 base; unmatched junction bases: 9. The CDR3 contains 19 residues. Germline CDR1 and CDR2: SGHAT and FQNNGV.

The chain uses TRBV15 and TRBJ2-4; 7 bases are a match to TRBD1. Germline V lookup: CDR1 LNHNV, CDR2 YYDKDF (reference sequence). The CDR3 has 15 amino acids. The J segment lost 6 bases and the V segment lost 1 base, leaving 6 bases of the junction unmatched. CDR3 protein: CATSRVDRDLNIQYF. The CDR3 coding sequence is TGTGCCACCAGCAGAGTAGACAGGGATCTAAACATTCAGTACTTC.

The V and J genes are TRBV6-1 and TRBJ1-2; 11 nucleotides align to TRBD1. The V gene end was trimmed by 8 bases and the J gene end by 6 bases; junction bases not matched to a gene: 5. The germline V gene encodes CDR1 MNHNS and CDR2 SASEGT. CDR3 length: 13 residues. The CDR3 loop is CASGTGGFDGYTF. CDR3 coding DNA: TGTGCCAGCGGGACAGGGGGTTTTGATGGCTACACCTTC.

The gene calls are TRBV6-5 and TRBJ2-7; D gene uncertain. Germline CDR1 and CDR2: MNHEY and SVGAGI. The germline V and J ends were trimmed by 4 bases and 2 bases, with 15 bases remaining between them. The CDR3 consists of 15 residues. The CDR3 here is CASSFEATYAYEQYF. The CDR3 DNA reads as TGTGCCAGCAGTTTCGAAGCAACGTATGCCTACGAGCAGTACTTC.

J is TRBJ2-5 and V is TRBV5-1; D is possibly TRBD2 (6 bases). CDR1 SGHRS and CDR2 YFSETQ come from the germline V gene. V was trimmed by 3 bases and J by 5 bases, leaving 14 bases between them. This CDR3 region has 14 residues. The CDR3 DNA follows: TGCGCCAGCAGCTGGGGGGACCTCCCGGAGACCCAGTACTTC. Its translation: CASSWGDLPETQYF.